The 27 T cell receptor beta chains below were found in one sample sequenced in a study of cytomegalovirus exposure and HLA in healthy donors. 60 Vbeta and 13 Jbeta primers were used in PCR. The data were produced by immunoSEQ multiplex PCR, yet TCRdb's version contains in-frame clones alone and is incomplete. The sample shows 160,000 or so clones, about 80% of them seen only once. Sequenced input: PBMCs. All receptors come from a man aged 18 to 29 in good health and CMV-seropositive.

V and J are TRBV27 and TRBJ2-1, with D hard to call. The CDR3 consists of 17 residues. Trimming left V 1 base short and J 5 bases short, with 18 bases between. Germline-derived CDR1 and CDR2 are MNHEY and SMNVEV (reference sequence). CDR3: CASSLFQVVSRNNEQFF. The CDR3 bases are TGTGCCAGCAGTTTATTTCAGGTGGTAAGTCGGAACAATGAGCAGTTCTTC.

This chain connects TRBV9 to TRBJ1-5; D might be TRBD1 (5 bases). The germline V gene encodes CDR1 SGDLS and CDR2 YYNGEE. CDR3 length: 14 residues. Trimming removed 3 bases at V and 0 bases at J, with 7 bases between. CDR3 nucleotides: TGTGCCAGCAGCGGGGGGGGTAGCAATCAGCCCCAGCATTTT. Its protein product is CASSGGGSNQPQHF.

CDR3 residues: CASSPPGLAAYNEQFF. The DNA of the CDR3 is TGTGCCAGCAGCCCCCCGGGACTAGCGGCTTACAATGAGCAGTTCTTC. The V and J genes are TRBV4-2 and TRBJ2-1, with 11 bases identical to TRBD2. CDR1 is LGHNA and CDR2 is YNFKEQ in the germline V gene. The V segment lost 4 bases and the J segment 4 bases; nucleotides outside the gene matches: 6. This CDR3 contains 16 residues.

The chain joins TRBV5-1 to TRBJ2-1, with 8 bases matching TRBD1. CDR3 size: 14 residues. Germline V gives CDR1 SGHRS, CDR2 YFSETQ. The ends lost 0 bases at V and 7 bases at J; junction bases unmatched: 3. The CDR3 DNA follows: TGCGCCAGCAGCTTGGGGACAGGGAGTAATGAGCAGTTCTTC. Protein sequence: CASSLGTGSNEQFF.

V is TRBV29-1 and J is TRBJ2-5, with D hard to call. The CDR3 is made up of 11 amino acids. In germline, CDR1 is SQVTM, CDR2 ANQGSEA. V lost 7 bases, J lost 5 bases, and 11 bases lay in between. The CDR3 sequence is CSGGTSETQYF. CDR3 bases: TGCAGCGGAGGAACGTCGGAGACCCAGTACTTC.

The chain has TRBV7-9 and TRBJ2-5; 10 positions agree with TRBD1. Unmatched junction bases numbered 11, after V lost 5 bases and J lost 5 bases. The germline V gene encodes CDR1 SEHNR and CDR2 FQNEAQ (reference sequence). CDR3 length: 16 amino acids. The chain's CDR3 is CASSPRQGAFRETQYF. Written as DNA, the CDR3 is TGTGCCAGCAGCCCACGACAGGGGGCTTTTAGGGAGACCCAGTACTTC.

This clone was seen just once. The J gene is TRBJ2-5, the V gene TRBV15; the D gene is possibly TRBD2 (6 bases). Germline assignment: CDR1 LNHNV and CDR2 YYDKDF (reference sequence). CDR3 length: 14 amino acids. V lost 0 bases, J lost 5 bases, and 10 bases lay in between. CDR3 residues: CATSREYGGETQYF. The CDR3, as DNA: TGTGCCACCAGCAGAGAGTATGGGGGGGAGACCCAGTACTTC.

The rearrangement links TRBV7-2 to TRBJ2-7; 12 bases align to TRBD1. V lost 5 bases and J lost 0; bases outside the gene matches: 11. This CDR3 has 18 amino acids. CDR1 and CDR2 from the germline V gene are SGHTA and FQGNSA. The CDR3 loop reads CASSAGTGGGLSSYEQYF. In nucleotides, the CDR3 is TGTGCCAGCAGCGCCGGGACAGGGGGCGGTTTGAGCTCCTACGAGCAGTACTTC. Complete variable domain (other parts from reference TRBV7-2 and TRBJ2-7): GAGVSQSPSNKVTEKGKDVELRCDPISGHTALYWYRQSLGQGLEFLIYFQGNSAPDKSGLPSDRFSAERTGGSVSTLTIQRTQQEDSAVYLCASSAGTGGGLSSYEQYFGPGTRLTVT.

The rearrangement joins TRBV5-6 to TRBJ2-1; a possible D gene is TRBD2 (5 bases). Trimming stripped 2 bases from V and 7 bases from J, with 10 bases between. The CDR3 runs to 13 residues. Germline values: CDR1 SGHDT, CDR2 YYEEEE. DNA of the CDR3: TGTGCCAGCAGCTTCTTTTGGGAGAATGAGCAGTTCTTC. This codes for CASSFFWENEQFF. The entire variable domain, with the rest obtained from reference TRBV5-6 and TRBJ2-1, is as follows: DAGVTQSPTHLIKTRGQQVTLRCSPKSGHDTVSWYQQALGQGPQFIFQYYEEEERQRGNFPDRFSGHQFPNYSSELNVNALLLGDSALYLCASSFFWENEQFFGPGTRLTVL.

V and J are TRBV25-1 and TRBJ1-2, with 8 bases that match TRBD1. Germline CDR1 MGHDK, CDR2 SYGVNS. V was pared by 6 bases and J by 4 bases, with 4 bases of the junction left unmatched. The CDR3 extends over 13 amino acids. The CDR3 DNA reads TGTGCCAGCAGGGGGACAGGACTCTATGGCTACACCTTC. It is translated as CASRGTGLYGYTF.

V and J are TRBV5-1 and TRBJ1-1; 7 bases line up with TRBD1. V lost 9 bases, J lost 2 bases, and 7 bases stayed unmatched. This CDR3 is built from 13 residues. The germline CDR1 and CDR2 sequences are SGHRS and YFSETQ. This CDR3 reads CATRTGDNTEAFF. CDR3 DNA sequence: TGCGCCACCCGGACAGGTGATAACACTGAAGCTTTCTTT.

This clone turned up a few times. The chain has TRBV11-1 and TRBJ2-7; TRBD1 agrees at 9 bases. Trimming removed 7 bases from V and 0 bases from J; junction bases left unmatched: 7. Per germline, CDR1 SGHAT and CDR2 FQDESV (reference sequence). This CDR3 comprises 15 residues. Here the CDR3 reads CASTTGTGSSYEQYF. The CDR3 DNA is TGTGCCAGCACTACCGGGACAGGGAGCTCCTACGAGCAGTACTTC.

The chain has TRBV6-5 and TRBJ1-2; 9 positions agree with TRBD1. This CDR3 comprises 13 residues. The V and J ends lost 4 bases and 6 bases, in that order; junction bases with no gene match: 3. CDR1 and CDR2 from the germline V gene are MNHEY and SVGAGI. CDR3 nucleotides: TGTGCCAGCAGTTTACAGGGGGCCCATGGCTACACCTTC. This codes for CASSLQGAHGYTF.

V is TRBV7-2 and J is TRBJ2-1, with D maybe TRBD2 (5 bases). The CDR3 is 11 amino acids. The V gene's germline CDR1 is SGHTA and CDR2 FQGNSA. V lost 2 bases and J 12 bases, leaving 8 bases between the germline ends. The CDR3, as DNA: TGTGCCAGCAGCTTATTTGGAGGGCAGTTCTTC. Amino acid sequence: CASSLFGGQFF.

In nucleotides, the CDR3 is TGTGCCAGCAGCCCAGCAGGACAGGGGGCTTTCACCTTC. It specifies CASSPAGQGAFTF. V usage is TRBV27 and J usage is TRBJ1-2, with 11 bases aligning to TRBD1. The junction had 10 bases not matched to a gene; V was cut back by 6 bases and J by 13 bases. Germline V gene data show CDR1 as MNHEY and CDR2 as SMNVEV (reference sequence). This CDR3 is built from 13 residues.

V is TRBV5-1 and J is TRBJ1-4, with a weak D call TRBD1 (6 bases). CDR3 length: 14 residues. Germline loops: CDR1 SGHRS, CDR2 YFSETQ. The V end was cut by 6 bases, the J end by 8 bases, with 17 bases between. CDR3 loop: CASNSGTIGEKLFF. In nucleotides, the CDR3 is TGCGCCAGCAACTCCGGGACAATAGGGGAAAAACTGTTTTTT.

The chain uses TRBV5-4 and TRBJ2-5; D is unclear. V was pared by 4 bases and J by 3 bases, with 7 bases between. The germline V gene has CDR1 SGHNT and CDR2 YYREEE (reference sequence). This CDR3 has 12 amino acids. DNA of the CDR3: TGTGCCAGCAGCAGCTTGAAAGAGACCCAGTACTTC. Its protein is CASSSLKETQYF.

This clone was found a few times. The V call is TRBV2, the J call TRBJ1-6; 8 bases fit TRBD1. Per the germline V gene, CDR1 is SNHLY and CDR2 is FYNNEI. The CDR3 sequence is 16 residues long. V lost 8 bases and J lost 11; bases outside the gene matches: 17. The CDR3 coding sequence is TGTGCCAGCTTTAGAGATAGGACAGGGAAGATGGCACCCCTCCACTTT. This codes for CASFRDRTGKMAPLHF. Supplemented by reference TRBV2 and TRBJ1-6, the full variable domain reads EPEVTQTPSHQVTQMGQEVILRCVPISNHLYFYWYRQILGQKVEFLVSFYNNEISEKSEIFDDQFSVERPDGSNFTLKIRSTKLEDSAMYFCASFRDRTGKMAPLHFGNGTRLTVT.

This chain links TRBV11-3 with TRBJ2-1; 7 bases match TRBD1. V lost 5 bases and J lost 5; bases outside the gene matches: 3. In germline, CDR1 is SGHNT, CDR2 YENEEA. The CDR3 spans 13 residues. CDR3 coding DNA: TGTGCCAGCAGCCCAGGGACAGACAATGAGCAGTTCTTC. Its protein product is CASSPGTDNEQFF.

This clone occurred a few times. CDR3 in amino acids: CASSVVPGEQYF. CDR3 in DNA: TGTGCCAGCAGCGTAGTACCAGGCGAGCAGTACTTC. The chain is built from TRBV9 and TRBJ2-7, with D unclear. The length of the CDR3 is 12 residues. V was pared by 0 bases and J by 6 bases, with 7 bases between. Germline assignment: CDR1 SGDLS and CDR2 YYNGEE.

This rearrangement joins TRBV29-1 to TRBJ2-1; a possible D gene is TRBD1 (8 bases). The length of the CDR3 is 12 residues. V was trimmed by 7 bases and J by 8 bases, leaving 15 bases between them. Germline values: CDR1 SQVTM, CDR2 ANQGSEA. The CDR3 protein is CSEGQGGDEQFF. In nucleotides, the CDR3 is TGCAGCGAAGGACAGGGAGGGGATGAGCAGTTCTTC.

The J gene is TRBJ2-7, the V gene TRBV9; perhaps TRBD2 as D (6 bases). Germline V gene sequence: CDR1 SGDLS, CDR2 YYNGEE. Trimming cost V 4 bases and J 6 bases, with 14 bases left between them. The CDR3 length is 13 residues. CDR3 protein: CASSSRGGVEQYF. The CDR3 coding sequence is TGTGCCAGCAGCTCCAGAGGAGGGGTCGAGCAGTACTTC.

The V and J genes are TRBV11-1 and TRBJ2-7; 9 nucleotides agree with TRBD2. This CDR3 has 14 amino acids. The germline V gene encodes CDR1 SGHAT and CDR2 FQDESV (reference sequence). The junction had 9 bases not matched to a gene; V was cut back by 7 bases and J by 5 bases. This chain's CDR3 is CASTSGRGGHEQYF. CDR3 DNA sequence: TGTGCCAGCACCAGCGGGCGGGGGGGCCACGAGCAGTACTTC.

V and J are TRBV7-2 and TRBJ2-7; weak D call: TRBD1 (6 bases). Germline CDR1 SGHTA, CDR2 FQGNSA. The CDR3 length is 16 residues. The V and J ends lost 4 bases and 0 bases respectively, with 16 bases between them. The CDR3 nucleotides are TGTGCCAGCAGCTCTGGACAGAGGAGGAGCTCCTACGAGCAGTACTTC. Translated: CASSSGQRRSSYEQYF.

The chain joins TRBV5-1 to TRBJ2-5; weak D call: TRBD1 (6 bases). CDR3 length equals 17 residues. Trimming cost V 4 bases and J 2 bases, with 21 bases left between them. Germline V gene sequence: CDR1 SGHRS, CDR2 YFSETQ. In nucleotides, the CDR3 is TGCGCCAGCAGCCTCCTTCCGACAGGTATCATGCAAGAGACCCAGTACTTC. This codes for CASSLLPTGIMQETQYF.

The chain links TRBV2 to TRBJ1-5; 7 bases are shared with TRBD1. The V and J ends lost 6 bases and 3 bases, in that order; junction bases with no gene match: 5. This CDR3 contains 14 residues. Germline lookup yields CDR1 SNHLY and CDR2 FYNNEI. DNA for the CDR3: TGTGCCAGCAGCCATGGACAGGTCAATCAGCCCCAGCATTTT. Encoded protein: CASSHGQVNQPQHF.

This chain joins TRBV27 and TRBJ2-1; 13 bases agree with TRBD2. Germline loops: CDR1 MNHEY, CDR2 SMNVEV (reference sequence). The CDR3 runs to 17 residues. J lost 5 bases, V lost 5 bases, and 9 bases had no gene match. The CDR3 DNA reads TGTGCCAGCAGTGCCCTAGGGACTAGCGGGAACAACAATGAGCAGTTCTTC. As protein: CASSALGTSGNNNEQFF.